This T cell receptor (beta chain) was retrieved from a study of blood T cell repertoires in COVID-19. Study context: Acute and convalescent COVID-19 samples came from the United States, Italy and Spain. Sources were T cells, B-cell-depleted T cells, or PBMCs; the material itself was cDNA or gDNA.

Study processing details: Reference gene primer amplification gave estimated nucleated cell counts. TCRdb keeps only in-frame clones here, not all; method: immunoSEQ multiplex PCR. The DNA gave D and trimming, while V, J and clone size come from that table. The table lists about 150,000 clones, 80% of them singletons. The CDR3 runs to 15 residues. V shed 0 bases and J shed 8 bases, with 15 bases lying between them. The receptor was isolated from a man between 60 and 75 years old with acute or convalescent COVID-19. The specimen was peripheral blood. The chain employs TRBV5-3 and TRBJ2-1; a possible D gene is TRBD2 (5 bases). TRBV5-3 is labeled an ORF, and its function is uncertain. The CDR3 sequence is CARSLVLALGDEQFF. Written as DNA, the CDR3 is TGTGCCAGAAGCTTGGTGTTAGCGCTTGGGGATGAGCAGTTCTTC.